This passage covers 14 T cell receptor beta chains from one sample sequenced in a study of cytomegalovirus exposure and HLA in healthy donors. TCRdb's table, derived via immunoSEQ multiplex PCR, lists solely in-frame clones and lacks some. The sample consists of tens of thousands of clones, about 89% of them appearing once. Specimen: PBMCs. The receptors were sampled from a woman between 18 and 29 years old in good health and CMV-seronegative.

The gene calls are TRBV6-4 and TRBJ2-1, with D possibly matching TRBD1 (6 bases). Looked up from germline, CDR1 is MRHNA and CDR2 is SNTAGT. The CDR3 has 18 amino acids. V was shortened by 3 bases and J by 0 bases, with 18 bases between the two germline ends. The CDR3 spells CASSDRTALLVSYNEQFF. CDR3 nucleotides: TGTGCCAGCAGTGATAGGACAGCCCTATTAGTCTCCTACAATGAGCAGTTCTTC.

The genes are TRBV10-3 and TRBJ2-2; 7 bases agree with TRBD1. Germline values: CDR1 ENHRY, CDR2 SYGVKD. The CDR3 runs to 16 residues. With V trimmed by 6 bases and J by 4 bases, 11 bases remained unmatched. The CDR3: CAIRGDSGGPTGELFF. The CDR3 DNA reads TGTGCCATCAGGGGGGATTCAGGGGGTCCCACCGGGGAGCTGTTTTTT.

This chain connects TRBV2 to TRBJ1-3; D gene uncertain. Germline V gene data show CDR1 as SNHLY and CDR2 as FYNNEI. The V and J ends lost 7 bases and 4 bases respectively, with 17 bases between them. The length of the CDR3 is 15 residues. The CDR3 loop reads CASTPRVYEGNTIYF. As DNA, the CDR3 is TGTGCCAGCACCCCGAGGGTTTACGAGGGAAACACCATATATTTT.

V and J are TRBV28 and TRBJ2-1, with TRBD1 identical over 7 bases. V was pared by 8 bases and J by 4 bases, with 8 bases of the junction left unmatched. The CDR3 totals 14 residues. Germline V CDR1 and CDR2: MDHEN, SYDVKM. DNA for the CDR3: TGTGCCAGCTACCTCAGGGGGAAGTACAATGAGCAGTTCTTC. It encodes CASYLRGKYNEQFF. The full variable domain, its missing parts supplied by reference TRBV28 and TRBJ2-1, is DVKVTQSSRYLVKRTGEKVFLECVQDMDHENMFWYRQDPGLGLRLIYFSYDVKMKEKGDIPEGYSVSREKKERFSLILESASTNQTSMYLCASYLRGKYNEQFFGPGTRLTVL.

This chain connects TRBV4-3 to TRBJ1-2, with D perhaps TRBD1 (5 bases). V shed 4 bases and J shed 2 bases, with 14 bases lying between them. The CDR3 sequence is 15 residues long. Germline CDR1 LGHNA, CDR2 YSLEER. This CDR3 is CASSPAPSGNYGYTF. DNA of the CDR3: TGCGCCAGCAGCCCCGCCCCCTCAGGGAACTATGGCTACACCTTC.

The V and J genes are TRBV27 and TRBJ2-1, with D tentatively TRBD2 (7 bases). The CDR3 totals 17 residues. Germline V lookup: CDR1 MNHEY, CDR2 SMNVEV (reference sequence). V lost 7 bases and J lost 0, with 19 bases in between. The CDR3 DNA is TGTGCCAGCACCTCGACACCCCGGGGGGCCTCCTACAATGAGCAGTTCTTC. Amino acid sequence: CASTSTPRGASYNEQFF.

The sample holds one count of this clone. The chain uses TRBV10-3 and TRBJ1-1, with TRBD1 matching 7 bases. Germline V gives CDR1 ENHRY, CDR2 SYGVKD. The CDR3 is made up of 16 amino acids. With V trimmed by 6 bases and J by 5 bases, 15 bases remained unmatched. CDR3 sequence reads: CAIRDARADRETEAFF. The CDR3 DNA is TGTGCCATCAGGGACGCGAGAGCCGACAGGGAGACTGAAGCTTTCTTT.

V gene TRBV27 combines with J gene TRBJ2-1; D is perhaps TRBD1 (5 bases). The CDR3 is 14 amino acids. The ends were cut back, 6 bases at V and 0 bases at J, with 9 bases in the middle. Germline CDR1 reads MNHEY; CDR2 reads SMNVEV (reference sequence). CDR3 in amino acids: CASRGLASYNEQFF. The CDR3, as DNA: TGTGCCAGCAGGGGGCTGGCCTCCTACAATGAGCAGTTCTTC.

The J gene is TRBJ2-5, the V gene TRBV11-3; D gene uncertain. V was clipped by 1 base and J by 5 bases, with 5 bases between them. Germline values: CDR1 SGHNT, CDR2 YENEEA. The CDR3 has 12 residues. The CDR3 region is CASSLGQETQYF. CDR3 coding DNA: TGTGCCAGCAGCTTAGGCCAGGAGACCCAGTACTTC.

The CDR3 here is CASSPGGTGASGNTIYF. Here the CDR3 DNA reads TGCGCCAGCAGCCCCGGCGGGACAGGGGCTTCGGGAAACACCATATATTTT. This chain uses TRBV5-1 with TRBJ1-3, with TRBD1 matching over 10 bases. Trimming at V came to 4 bases and at J to 4 bases, leaving 11 bases not matched to a gene. Germline lookup yields CDR1 SGHRS and CDR2 YFSETQ. This CDR3 has 17 residues.

This sequence joins TRBV23-1 and TRBJ2-1; 8 bases fit TRBD2. TRBV23-1 is sorted into the ORF group, with uncertain function. With V trimmed by 3 bases and J by 7 bases, 11 bases remained unmatched. The CDR3 length is 16 residues. The CDR3 here is CASSHITSGGENEQFF. For the CDR3, the DNA is TGCGCCAGCAGTCACATTACTAGCGGCGGGGAGAATGAGCAGTTCTTC.

CDR3 nucleotides: TGTGCCAGCAGCAAAGGACTAGCGGGAGGTCTCGAGCAGTACTTC. This gives the protein CASSKGLAGGLEQYF. The chain has TRBV11-3 and TRBJ2-7, with TRBD2 matching 14 bases. Germline V gene data show CDR1 as SGHNT and CDR2 as YENEEA. Losses at the gene ends were 5 bases for V and 6 bases for J; bases not matched to a gene: 6. The CDR3 spans 15 residues.

Notes on this clone: Sequence at one end of the junction differs from germline and may be a read error. The rearrangement joins TRBV6-1 to TRBJ2-3; TRBD2 agrees at 9 bases. The CDR3 covers 15 residues. In germline, CDR1 is MNHNS, CDR2 SASEGT. CDR3 protein: CASSEVSGSRDTQYF. As DNA, the CDR3 is TGTGCCAGCAGTGAAGTTAGCGGGAGCAGAGATACGCAGTATTTT.

The J gene is TRBJ2-2, the V gene TRBV5-6; unclear D gene. Germline V gene data show CDR1 as SGHDT and CDR2 as YYEEEE. CDR3 length: 14 residues. The V gene lost 3 bases and the J gene lost 3 bases, with 9 bases spanning the gap. CDR3 nucleotides: TGTGCCAGCAGCTACCGGGTCCACACCGGGGAGCTGTTTTTT. Encoded protein: CASSYRVHTGELFF.